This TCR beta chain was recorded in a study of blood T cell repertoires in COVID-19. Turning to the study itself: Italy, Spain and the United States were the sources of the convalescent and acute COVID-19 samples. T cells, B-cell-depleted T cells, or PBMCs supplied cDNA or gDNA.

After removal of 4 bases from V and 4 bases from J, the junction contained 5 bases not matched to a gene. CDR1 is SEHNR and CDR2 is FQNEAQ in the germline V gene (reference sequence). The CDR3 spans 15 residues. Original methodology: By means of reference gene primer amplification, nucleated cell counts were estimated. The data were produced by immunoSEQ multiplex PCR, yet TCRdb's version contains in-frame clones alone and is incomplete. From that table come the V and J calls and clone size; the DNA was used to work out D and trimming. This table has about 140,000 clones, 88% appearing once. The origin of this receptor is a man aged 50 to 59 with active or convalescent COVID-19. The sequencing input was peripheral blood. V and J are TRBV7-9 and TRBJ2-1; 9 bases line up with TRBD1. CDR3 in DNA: TGTGCCAGCAGCTCCCGGGACAGGGTATACAATGAGCAGTTCTTC. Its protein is CASSSRDRVYNEQFF. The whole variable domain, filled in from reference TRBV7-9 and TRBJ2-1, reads DTGVSQNPRHKITKRGQNVTFRCDPISEHNRLYWYRQTLGQGPEFLTYFQNEAQLEKSRLLSDRFSAERPKGSFSTLEIQRTEQGDSAMYLCASSSRDRVYNEQFFGPGTRLTVL.